This T cell receptor beta chain was profiled in a study of T-cell memory formation after mild COVID-19. General study results and limits: Contracting CD8+ clones were enriched in EMRA, CD4+ mainly in CM and EM.

CDR3 size: 13 residues. CDR1 is SGHRS and CDR2 is YFSETQ in the germline V gene. The V end lost 0 bases, the J end lost 4 bases, and 7 bases lay between the germline ends. TCRdb recomputed calls from the 5' RACE reads with MiXCR, one row per CDR3 protein. The sample holds roughly 260,000 distinct CDR3 sequences, roughly 15% seen once. There are a few counts of this clonotype. Its antigen is unknown. The rearrangement uses TRBV5-1 and TRBJ2-5, with D hard to call. The sequence came from a man aged 18 to 35 who had mild COVID-19 (a few samples of this study predate the infection). Cell type and time point are not known. Sample: PBMCs or a T cell subset sorted from them (not recorded which). In nucleotides, the CDR3 is TGCGCCAGCAGCTTGGCATATCGAGAGACCCAGTACTTC. This sequence encodes CASSLAYRETQYF. Variable domain in full (rest from reference TRBV5-1 and TRBJ2-5): KAGVTQTPRYLIKTRGQQVTLSCSPISGHRSVSWYQQTPGQGLQFLFEYFSETQRNKGNFPGRFSGRQFSNSRSEMNVSTLELGDSALYLCASSLAYRETQYFGPGTRLLVL.